These T cell receptor beta chains were read from a single sample in a study of PD-1 blockade in classical Hodgkin lymphoma. Profiled with immunoSEQ multiplex PCR; TCRdb holds only in-frame clones, not every one. Here the sample spans over 10,000 clones, around 80% being singletons. Sequenced material: peripheral blood mononuclear cells (PBMCs), taken at baseline. The receptors were sampled from a human donor with classical Hodgkin lymphoma. Both conserved end residues are part of each CDR3. The D gene is left open where the match is weak. Not every row has a clone size; where given, it reads once, few, many or a size class.

clone size: .
J gene: TRBJ2-5
D gene: .
V gene: TRBV30
CDR3 protein: CAWNFRTGLKETQYF
CDR3 DNA: TGTGCCTGGAATTTCCGTACGGGGTTGAAAGAGACCCAGTACTTC

clone size: .
J gene: TRBJ2-5
D gene: TRBD1
V gene: TRBV4-1
CDR3 protein: CASSQPATDRMKETQYF
CDR3 DNA: TGCGCCAGCAGCCAACCAGCCACGGACAGGATGAAAGAGACCCAGTACTTC

clone size: .
J gene: TRBJ2-1
D gene: TRBD2
V gene: TRBV29-1
CDR3 protein: CSVGLAGGLQFF
CDR3 DNA: TGCAGCGTTGGACTAGCGGGGGGGCTGCAGTTCTTC

clone size: .
J gene: TRBJ1-2
D gene: .
V gene: TRBV4-2
CDR3 protein: CASSQFLSGFGYGYTF
CDR3 DNA: TGTGCCAGCAGCCAATTCCTCTCAGGGTTCGGCTATGGCTACACCTTC

clone size: .
J gene: TRBJ2-2
D gene: TRBD1
V gene: TRBV19
CDR3 protein: CASSPLRTGKNTGELFF
CDR3 DNA: TGTGCCAGTAGTCCCCTCCGGACAGGGAAAAACACCGGGGAGCTGTTTTTT

clone size: .
J gene: TRBJ1-6
D gene: .
V gene: TRBV4-1
CDR3 protein: CASSLAGGDNSPLHF
CDR3 DNA: TGCGCCAGCAGCCTCGCCGGGGGGGATAATTCACCCCTCCACTTT

clone size: .
J gene: TRBJ2-5
D gene: .
V gene: TRBV10-1
CDR3 protein: CASSRTEKETQYF
CDR3 DNA: TGCGCCAGCTCCAGGACAGAAAAAGAGACCCAGTACTTC

clone size: .
J gene: TRBJ1-5
D gene: .
V gene: TRBV6-5
CDR3 protein: CASSRQEGSNQPQHF
CDR3 DNA: TGTGCCAGCAGCCGACAGGAAGGGAGCAATCAGCCCCAGCATTTT

clone size: .
J gene: TRBJ2-1
D gene: .
V gene: TRBV27
CDR3 protein: CASSPQQGLRLYNEQFF
CDR3 DNA: TGTGCCAGCAGTCCCCAACAGGGCCTCCGACTCTACAATGAGCAGTTCTTC

clone size: .
J gene: TRBJ2-3
D gene: TRBD2
V gene: TRBV6-1
CDR3 protein: CATEGLAGATDTQYF
CDR3 DNA: TGTGCCACCGAGGGACTAGCGGGGGCCACAGATACGCAGTATTTT

clone size: .
J gene: TRBJ2-2
D gene: .
V gene: TRBV27
CDR3 protein: CASSLVGSNTGELFF
CDR3 DNA: TGTGCCAGCAGTTTAGTGGGGTCGAACACCGGGGAGCTGTTTTTT

clone size: .
J gene: TRBJ1-1
D gene: .
V gene: TRBV7-9
CDR3 protein: CASSHSQGGTEAFF
CDR3 DNA: TGTGCCAGCAGTCACTCTCAGGGTGGCACTGAAGCTTTCTTT

clone size: once
J gene: TRBJ2-3
D gene: .
V gene: TRBV15
CDR3 protein: CATSPATDTQYF
CDR3 DNA: TGTGCCACCAGCCCAGCCACAGATACGCAGTATTTT

clone size: once
J gene: TRBJ2-1
D gene: .
V gene: TRBV6-5
CDR3 protein: CASSYMARMYNEQFF
CDR3 DNA: TGTGCCAGCAGTTACATGGCTAGAATGTACAATGAGCAGTTCTTC

clone size: few
J gene: TRBJ1-5
D gene: TRBD1
V gene: TRBV12-5
CDR3 protein: CASGPDRDNQPQHF
CDR3 DNA: TGTGCTAGTGGTCCTGACAGGGACAATCAGCCCCAGCATTTT

clone size: .
J gene: TRBJ2-1
D gene: TRBD2
V gene: TRBV5-8
CDR3 protein: CASSRSGGLYNEQFF
CDR3 DNA: TGTGCCAGCAGCCGAAGCGGGGGCCTATACAATGAGCAGTTCTTC

clone size: .
J gene: TRBJ2-3
D gene: .
V gene: TRBV4-3
CDR3 protein: CASSLETGLHTDTQYF
CDR3 DNA: TGCGCCAGCAGCCTCGAAACGGGACTTCACACAGATACGCAGTATTTT

clone size: .
J gene: TRBJ1-1
D gene: .
V gene: TRBV6-5
CDR3 protein: CASREGRPECFF
CDR3 DNA: TGTGCCAGCAGGGAGGGAAGGCCGGAATGTTTCTTT

clone size: .
J gene: TRBJ1-1
D gene: TRBD1
V gene: TRBV9
CDR3 protein: CASSVAPRTGDTEAFF
CDR3 DNA: TGTGCCAGCAGCGTAGCTCCTAGGACAGGTGATACCGAAGCTTTCTTT

clone size: .
J gene: TRBJ2-7
D gene: .
V gene: TRBV6-1
CDR3 protein: CASSEVVEQYF
CDR3 DNA: TGTGCCAGCAGTGAAGTCGTCGAGCAGTACTTC

clone size: .
J gene: TRBJ2-2
D gene: .
V gene: TRBV18
CDR3 protein: CASSPRLRGGELFF
CDR3 DNA: TGTGCCAGCTCACCAAGACTTCGAGGCGGGGAGCTGTTTTTT

clone size: .
J gene: TRBJ1-4
D gene: TRBD1
V gene: TRBV30
CDR3 protein: CAWSVRNRGDEKLFF
CDR3 DNA: TGTGCCTGGAGTGTACGTAACAGGGGGGATGAAAAACTGTTTTTT

clone size: few
J gene: TRBJ2-7
D gene: .
V gene: TRBV27
CDR3 protein: CASSFFSVWGREQYF
CDR3 DNA: TGTGCCAGCAGTTTTTTCTCGGTCTGGGGGCGAGAGCAGTACTTC

clone size: few
J gene: TRBJ2-7
D gene: TRBD1
V gene: TRBV19
CDR3 protein: CASKDRSYEQYF
CDR3 DNA: TGTGCCAGTAAGGACAGGTCCTACGAGCAGTACTTC

clone size: .
J gene: TRBJ2-3
D gene: .
V gene: TRBV29-1
CDR3 protein: CSVEFATDTQYF
CDR3 DNA: TGCAGCGTTGAGTTCGCCACAGATACGCAGTATTTT

clone size: .
J gene: TRBJ1-6
D gene: .
V gene: TRBV19
CDR3 protein: CASSPRGDINSPLHF
CDR3 DNA: TGTGCCAGTAGTCCCCGAGGGGACATCAATTCACCCCTCCACTTT

clone size: .
J gene: TRBJ2-2
D gene: .
V gene: TRBV7-2
CDR3 protein: CASTPRGKSTGELFF
CDR3 DNA: TGTGCCAGCACCCCCAGGGGCAAATCCACCGGGGAGCTGTTTTTT

clone size: .
J gene: TRBJ1-5
D gene: .
V gene: TRBV7-8
CDR3 protein: CASSLGAGQNSNQPQHF
CDR3 DNA: TGTGCCAGCAGCTTAGGCGCAGGACAGAATAGCAATCAGCCCCAGCATTTT

clone size: .
J gene: TRBJ1-5
D gene: .
V gene: TRBV5-4
CDR3 protein: CASSSERGTNQPQHF
CDR3 DNA: TGTGCCAGCAGTTCCGAGAGGGGGACAAATCAGCCCCAGCATTTT

clone size: few
J gene: TRBJ1-4
D gene: .
V gene: TRBV2
CDR3 protein: CASSDSRGEKLFF
CDR3 DNA: TGTGCCAGCAGTGATTCAAGAGGGGAAAAACTGTTTTTT

clone size: .
J gene: TRBJ2-6
D gene: .
V gene: TRBV18
CDR3 protein: CASSPRILTSGANVLTF
CDR3 DNA: TGTGCCAGCTCACCAAGGATTCTGACCTCTGGGGCCAACGTCCTGACTTTC

clone size: .
J gene: TRBJ2-7
D gene: .
V gene: TRBV6-5
CDR3 protein: CASSQTPGGRYEQYF
CDR3 DNA: TGTGCCAGCAGTCAAACCCCAGGGGGGAGGTACGAGCAGTACTTC

clone size: .
J gene: TRBJ2-1
D gene: .
V gene: TRBV27
CDR3 protein: CASRLYARSSYNEQFF
CDR3 DNA: TGTGCCAGCAGACTATACGCCCGTAGCTCCTACAATGAGCAGTTCTTC

clone size: .
J gene: TRBJ2-5
D gene: .
V gene: TRBV11-2
CDR3 protein: CASSRGGGGYVRETQYF
CDR3 DNA: TGTGCCAGCAGCCGTGGGGGAGGGGGTTATGTTAGGGAGACCCAGTACTTC

clone size: few
J gene: TRBJ1-5
D gene: TRBD1
V gene: TRBV30
CDR3 protein: CAWSVQGGNQPQHF
CDR3 DNA: TGTGCCTGGAGTGTACAGGGGGGGAATCAGCCCCAGCATTTT

clone size: .
J gene: TRBJ2-1
D gene: .
V gene: TRBV27
CDR3 protein: CASSLLLGEAPNEQFF
CDR3 DNA: TGTGCCAGCAGTTTACTGTTGGGCGAGGCGCCCAATGAGCAGTTCTTC

clone size: once
J gene: TRBJ1-1
D gene: TRBD1
V gene: TRBV15
CDR3 protein: CATSGVQGREAFF
CDR3 DNA: TGTGCCACCAGCGGAGTACAGGGGAGGGAAGCTTTCTTT

clone size: .
J gene: TRBJ1-4
D gene: .
V gene: TRBV15
CDR3 protein: CATSRRDRRPNEKLFF
CDR3 DNA: TGTGCCACCAGCAGACGGGACCGTCGCCCTAATGAAAAACTGTTTTTT

clone size: .
J gene: TRBJ2-1
D gene: TRBD1
V gene: TRBV2
CDR3 protein: CATLTGTLSYNEQFF
CDR3 DNA: TGTGCCACCCTGACAGGGACCCTCTCCTACAATGAGCAGTTCTTC

clone size: .
J gene: TRBJ2-2
D gene: TRBD2
V gene: TRBV28
CDR3 protein: CASSLGGLAGETGELFF
CDR3 DNA: TGTGCCAGCAGTTTAGGTGGACTAGCGGGAGAAACCGGGGAGCTGTTTTTT

clone size: .
J gene: TRBJ1-3
D gene: .
V gene: TRBV9
CDR3 protein: CASSVEGKPHSGNTIYF
CDR3 DNA: TGTGCCAGCAGCGTAGAGGGGAAGCCCCACTCTGGAAACACCATATATTTT

clone size: .
J gene: TRBJ1-6
D gene: TRBD1
V gene: TRBV7-9
CDR3 protein: CASSPGTGTYNSPLHF
CDR3 DNA: TGTGCCAGCAGCCCCGGGACAGGGACCTATAATTCACCCCTCCACTTT

clone size: .
J gene: TRBJ2-1
D gene: .
V gene: TRBV7-8
CDR3 protein: CASRDATVYYEQFF
CDR3 DNA: TGTGCCAGCAGGGACGCAACTGTTTACTATGAGCAGTTCTTC

clone size: .
J gene: TRBJ2-5
D gene: .
V gene: TRBV25-1
CDR3 protein: CASSTTHPGAGQETQYF
CDR3 DNA: TGTGCCAGCAGTACCACACACCCGGGGGCGGGACAAGAGACCCAGTACTTC

clone size: .
J gene: TRBJ1-1
D gene: .
V gene: TRBV7-2
CDR3 protein: CASSLRALNTEAFF
CDR3 DNA: TGTGCCAGCAGCTTACGGGCCCTGAACACTGAAGCTTTCTTT

clone size: .
J gene: TRBJ1-5
D gene: .
V gene: TRBV5-4
CDR3 protein: CASIVGGGDRGVALNQPQHF
CDR3 DNA: TGTGCCAGCATCGTGGGGGGAGGCGACCGAGGAGTCGCTTTAAATCAGCCCCAGCATTTT

clone size: .
J gene: TRBJ2-2
D gene: .
V gene: TRBV5-4
CDR3 protein: CASSQEGLWLTNTGELFF
CDR3 DNA: TGTGCCAGCAGCCAAGAAGGCTTATGGCTCACGAACACCGGGGAGCTGTTTTTT

clone size: .
J gene: TRBJ1-6
D gene: .
V gene: TRBV6-1
CDR3 protein: CASSEAGGWGANNSPLHF
CDR3 DNA: TGTGCCAGCAGTGAAGCGGGGGGGTGGGGTGCGAATAATTCACCCCTCCACTTT

clone size: .
J gene: TRBJ1-4
D gene: .
V gene: TRBV4-3
CDR3 protein: CASSQVGFGEKLFF
CDR3 DNA: TGCGCCAGCAGCCAAGTAGGGTTTGGTGAAAAACTGTTTTTT